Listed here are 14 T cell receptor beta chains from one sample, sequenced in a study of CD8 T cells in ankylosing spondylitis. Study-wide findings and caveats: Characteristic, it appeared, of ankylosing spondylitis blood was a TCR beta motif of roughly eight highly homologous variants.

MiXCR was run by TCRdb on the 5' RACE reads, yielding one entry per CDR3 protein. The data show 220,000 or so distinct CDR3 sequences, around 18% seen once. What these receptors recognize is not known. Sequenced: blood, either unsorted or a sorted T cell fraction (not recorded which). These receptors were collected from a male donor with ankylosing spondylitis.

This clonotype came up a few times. This CDR3 reads CASSLQGMGYEQYF. CDR3 nucleotide sequence: TGTGCCAGCAGCCTACAGGGAATGGGGTACGAGCAGTACTTC. This chain joins TRBV6-1 and TRBJ2-7; a possible D gene is TRBD1 (6 bases). Germline CDR1 is MNHNS and CDR2 is SASEGT. The V and J ends lost 6 bases and 4 bases respectively, with 16 bases between them. The CDR3 contains 14 residues.

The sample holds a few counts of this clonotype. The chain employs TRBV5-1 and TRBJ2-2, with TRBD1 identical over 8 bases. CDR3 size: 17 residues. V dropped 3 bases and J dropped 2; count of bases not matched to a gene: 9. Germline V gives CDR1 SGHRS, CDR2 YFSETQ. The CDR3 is CASSSGRTGLNTGELFF. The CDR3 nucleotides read TGCGCCAGCAGCTCGGGAAGGACAGGGTTAAACACCGGGGAGCTGTTTTTT. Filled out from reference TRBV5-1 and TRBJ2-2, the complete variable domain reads KAGVTQTPRYLIKTRGQQVTLSCSPISGHRSVSWYQQTPGQGLQFLFEYFSETQRNKGNFPGRFSGRQFSNSRSEMNVSTLELGDSALYLCASSSGRTGLNTGELFFGEGSRLTVL.

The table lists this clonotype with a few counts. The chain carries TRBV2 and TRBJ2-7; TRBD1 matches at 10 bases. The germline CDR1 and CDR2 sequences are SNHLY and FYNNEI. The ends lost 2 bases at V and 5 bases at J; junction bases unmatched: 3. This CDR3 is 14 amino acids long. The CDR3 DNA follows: TGTGCCAGCAGTGAACCGGGACAGGGGAACGAGCAGTACTTC. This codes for CASSEPGQGNEQYF.

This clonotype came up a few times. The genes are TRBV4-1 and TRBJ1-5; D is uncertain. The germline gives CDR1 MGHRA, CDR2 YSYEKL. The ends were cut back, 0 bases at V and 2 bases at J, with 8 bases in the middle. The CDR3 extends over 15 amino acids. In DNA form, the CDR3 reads TGCGCCAGCAGCCAAGAAGGAATTGGCAATCAGCCCCAGCATTTT. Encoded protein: CASSQEGIGNQPQHF.

The CDR3 reads CASSSTGAQPQHF. The DNA of the CDR3 is TGTGCCAGCAGCTCGACAGGGGCTCAGCCCCAGCATTTT. The J gene is TRBJ1-5, the V gene TRBV7-9; 8 nucleotides line up with TRBD1. Germline V gene data show CDR1 as SEHNR and CDR2 as FQNEAQ (reference sequence). The CDR3 is 13 residues long. The J segment lost 6 bases and the V segment lost 4 bases, leaving 2 bases of the junction unmatched.

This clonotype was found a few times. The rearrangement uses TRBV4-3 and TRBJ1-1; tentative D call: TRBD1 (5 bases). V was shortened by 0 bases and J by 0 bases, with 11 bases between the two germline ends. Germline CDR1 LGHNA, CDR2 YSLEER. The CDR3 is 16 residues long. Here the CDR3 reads CASSQDLYRLNTEAFF. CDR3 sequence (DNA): TGCGCCAGCAGCCAAGATCTTTACAGGCTGAACACTGAAGCTTTCTTT.

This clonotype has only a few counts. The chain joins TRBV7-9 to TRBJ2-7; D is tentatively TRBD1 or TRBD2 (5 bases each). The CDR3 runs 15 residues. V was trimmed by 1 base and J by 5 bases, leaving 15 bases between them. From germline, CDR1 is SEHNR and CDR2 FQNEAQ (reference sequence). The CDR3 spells CASSLEQRGVNEQYF. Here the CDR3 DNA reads TGTGCCAGCAGCTTAGAACAGCGAGGGGTCAACGAGCAGTACTTC.

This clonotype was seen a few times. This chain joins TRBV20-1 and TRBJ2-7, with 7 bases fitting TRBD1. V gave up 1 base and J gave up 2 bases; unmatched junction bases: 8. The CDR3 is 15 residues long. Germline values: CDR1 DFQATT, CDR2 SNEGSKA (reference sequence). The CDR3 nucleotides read TGCAGTGCTAGAGGAGGGGGCCTGGGCCCCTACGAGCAGTACTTC. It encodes CSARGGGLGPYEQYF.

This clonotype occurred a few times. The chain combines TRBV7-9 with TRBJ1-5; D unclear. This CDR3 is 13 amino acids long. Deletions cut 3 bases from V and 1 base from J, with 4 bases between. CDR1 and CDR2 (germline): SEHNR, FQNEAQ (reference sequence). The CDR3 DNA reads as TGTGCCAGCAGCTTCCAGAGCAATCAGCCCCAGCATTTT. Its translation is CASSFQSNQPQHF.

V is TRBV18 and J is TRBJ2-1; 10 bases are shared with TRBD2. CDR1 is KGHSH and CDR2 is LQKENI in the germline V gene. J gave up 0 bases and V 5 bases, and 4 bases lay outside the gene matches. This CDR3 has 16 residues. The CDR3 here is CASSTSSGSSYNEQFF. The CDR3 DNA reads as TGTGCCAGCTCAACATCTAGCGGGAGCTCCTACAATGAGCAGTTCTTC.

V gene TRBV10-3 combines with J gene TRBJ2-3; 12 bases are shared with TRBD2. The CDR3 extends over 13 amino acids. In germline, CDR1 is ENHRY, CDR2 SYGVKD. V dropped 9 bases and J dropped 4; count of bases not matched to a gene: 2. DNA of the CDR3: TGTGCCATGACTAGCGGGGGCGCAGATACGCAGTATTTT. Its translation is CAMTSGGADTQYF.

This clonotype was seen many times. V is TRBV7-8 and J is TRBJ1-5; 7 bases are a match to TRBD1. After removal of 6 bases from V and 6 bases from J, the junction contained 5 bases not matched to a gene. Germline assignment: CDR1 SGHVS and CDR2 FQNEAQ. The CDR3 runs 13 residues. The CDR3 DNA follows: TGTGCCAGCAGTTTGGGACAGACTCAGCCCCAGCATTTT. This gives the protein CASSLGQTQPQHF.

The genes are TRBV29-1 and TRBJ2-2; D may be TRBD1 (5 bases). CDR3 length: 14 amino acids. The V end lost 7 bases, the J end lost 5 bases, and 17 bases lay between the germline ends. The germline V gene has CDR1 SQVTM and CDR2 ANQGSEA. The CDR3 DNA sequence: TGCAGCGCCGGTAGAGGCAGGGTAACCGGGGAGCTGTTTTTT. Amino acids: CSAGRGRVTGELFF.

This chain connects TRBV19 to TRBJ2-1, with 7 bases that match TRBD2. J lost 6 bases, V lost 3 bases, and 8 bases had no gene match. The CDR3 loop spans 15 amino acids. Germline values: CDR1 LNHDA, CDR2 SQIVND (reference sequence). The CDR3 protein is CASSILPLAANEQFF. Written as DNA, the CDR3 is TGTGCCAGTAGTATCCTGCCTCTAGCGGCCAATGAGCAGTTCTTC.